The clone carrying this T cell receptor beta chain was observed a few times. Germline assignment: CDR1 MDHEN and CDR2 SYDVKM. The CDR3 has 14 residues. The ends lost 6 bases at V and 4 bases at J; junction bases unmatched: 5. MiXCR was run by TCRdb on the 5' RACE reads, yielding one entry per CDR3 protein. The sample carries roughly 720,000 distinct CDR3 sequences, about 20% recorded once. These data are taken from a study of identical twins. This sample was shared with a second study, whose subject was T cells expressing NK-cell markers. As that study records: The sequencing cohort of eight donors included seven HCMV-seropositive individuals and one seronegative individual.

The TCR was taken from a woman younger than 30 in good health. The V gene is TRBV28, the J gene TRBJ2-3; the match to TRBD2 covers 9 bases. Material for sequencing was PBMCs. CDR3: CASSPSGDSDTQYF. CDR3 nucleotides: TGTGCCAGCAGCCCTAGCGGGGATTCAGATACGCAGTATTTT. Full variable domain (rest looked up from reference TRBV28 and TRBJ2-3): DVKVTQSSRYLVKRTGEKVFLECVQDMDHENMFWYRQDPGLGLRLIYFSYDVKMKEKGDIPEGYSVSREKKERFSLILESASTNQTSMYLCASSPSGDSDTQYFGPGTRLTVL.